This TCR beta chain appears in the sequencing data of a study of T cell responses to AZD1222 COVID-19 vaccine. Looked up from germline, CDR1 is MDHEN and CDR2 is SYDVKM. V shed 2 bases and J 1 base; nucleotides not matched to a gene: 6. The CDR3 length is 16 residues. This clone has a single count. Clones were sequenced by immunoSEQ multiplex PCR, and TCRdb holds only the in-frame ones, with some missing. Of 150,000 to 200,000 clones in the sample, 80% to 95% are singletons; the top ten hold 2% to 2.5%. The input for sequencing was peripheral blood, taken on day 0 of AZD1222 vaccination. The clonotype comes from an adult in good health. This chain uses TRBV28 with TRBJ2-3, with TRBD1 matching 7 bases. The CDR3 here is CASSLPFTGGTDTQYF. Here the CDR3 DNA reads TGTGCCAGCAGTTTACCGTTTACAGGGGGCACAGATACGCAGTATTTT.